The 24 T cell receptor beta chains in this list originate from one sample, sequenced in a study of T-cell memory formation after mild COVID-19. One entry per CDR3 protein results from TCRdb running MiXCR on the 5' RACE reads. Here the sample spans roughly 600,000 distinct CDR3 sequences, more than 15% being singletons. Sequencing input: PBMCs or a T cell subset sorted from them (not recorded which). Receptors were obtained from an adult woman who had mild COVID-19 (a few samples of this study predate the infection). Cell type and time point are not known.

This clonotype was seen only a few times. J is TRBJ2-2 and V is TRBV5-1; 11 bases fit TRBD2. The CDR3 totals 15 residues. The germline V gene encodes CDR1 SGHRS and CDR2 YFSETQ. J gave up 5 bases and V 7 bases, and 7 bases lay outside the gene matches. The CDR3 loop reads CASAVLAGDTGELFF. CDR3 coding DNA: TGCGCCAGCGCAGTACTAGCGGGAGATACCGGGGAGCTGTTTTTT. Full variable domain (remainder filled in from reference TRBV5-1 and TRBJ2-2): KAGVTQTPRYLIKTRGQQVTLSCSPISGHRSVSWYQQTPGQGLQFLFEYFSETQRNKGNFPGRFSGRQFSNSRSEMNVSTLELGDSALYLCASAVLAGDTGELFFGEGSRLTVL.

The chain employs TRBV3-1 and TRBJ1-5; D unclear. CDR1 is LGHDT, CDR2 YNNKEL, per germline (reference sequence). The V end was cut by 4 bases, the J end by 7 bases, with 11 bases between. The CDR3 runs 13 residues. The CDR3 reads CASSLSNSQPQHF. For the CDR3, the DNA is TGTGCCAGCAGCCTATCCAACTCCCAGCCCCAGCATTTT.

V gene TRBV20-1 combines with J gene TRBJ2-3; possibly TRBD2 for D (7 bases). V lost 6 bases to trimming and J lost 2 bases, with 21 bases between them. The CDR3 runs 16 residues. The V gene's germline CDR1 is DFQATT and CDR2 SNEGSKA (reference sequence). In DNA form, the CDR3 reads TGCAGTGCCCATCACCCCCGGGGGGCCCACACAGATACGCAGTATTTT. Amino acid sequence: CSAHHPRGAHTDTQYF.

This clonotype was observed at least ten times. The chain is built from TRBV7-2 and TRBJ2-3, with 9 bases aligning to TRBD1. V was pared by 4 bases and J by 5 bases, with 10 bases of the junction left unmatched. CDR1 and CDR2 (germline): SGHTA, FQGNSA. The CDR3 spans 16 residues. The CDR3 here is CASSSFGGTGKDTQYF. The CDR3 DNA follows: TGTGCCAGCAGCTCCTTCGGGGGGACAGGGAAAGATACGCAGTATTTT.

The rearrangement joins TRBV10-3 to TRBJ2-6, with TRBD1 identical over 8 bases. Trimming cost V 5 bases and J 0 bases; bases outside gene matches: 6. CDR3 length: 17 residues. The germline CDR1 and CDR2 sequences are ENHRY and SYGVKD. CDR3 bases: TGTGCCATCAGTACGACAGGGGCGAACTCTGGGGCCAACGTCCTGACTTTC. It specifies CAISTTGANSGANVLTF.

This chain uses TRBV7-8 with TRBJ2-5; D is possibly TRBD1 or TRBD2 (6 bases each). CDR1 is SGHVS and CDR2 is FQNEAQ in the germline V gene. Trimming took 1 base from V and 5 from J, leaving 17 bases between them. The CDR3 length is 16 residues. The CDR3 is CASSLVGKGGMETQYF. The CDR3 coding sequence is TGTGCCAGCAGCTTAGTTGGGAAAGGGGGGATGGAGACCCAGTACTTC.

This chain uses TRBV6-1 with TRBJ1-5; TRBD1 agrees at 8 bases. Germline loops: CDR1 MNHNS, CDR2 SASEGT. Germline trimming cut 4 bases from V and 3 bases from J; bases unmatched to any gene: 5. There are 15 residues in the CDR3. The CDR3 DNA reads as TGTGCCAGCAGTGGCAGGGGGCGGTACAATCAGCCCCAGCATTTT. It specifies CASSGRGRYNQPQHF.

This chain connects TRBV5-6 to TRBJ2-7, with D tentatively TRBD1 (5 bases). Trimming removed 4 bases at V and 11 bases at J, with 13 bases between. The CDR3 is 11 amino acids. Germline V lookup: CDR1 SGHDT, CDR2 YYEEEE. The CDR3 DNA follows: TGTGCCAGCAGCGGGGCAGGTGGGGAGTACTTC. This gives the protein CASSGAGGEYF.

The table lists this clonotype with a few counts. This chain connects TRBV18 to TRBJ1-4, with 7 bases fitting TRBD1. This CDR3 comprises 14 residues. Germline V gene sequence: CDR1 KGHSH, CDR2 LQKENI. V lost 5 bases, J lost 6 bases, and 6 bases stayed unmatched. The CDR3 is CASSSGQSDEKLFF. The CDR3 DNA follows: TGTGCCAGCTCATCGGGACAGTCCGATGAAAAACTGTTTTTT. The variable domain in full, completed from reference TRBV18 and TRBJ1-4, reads NAGVMQNPRHLVRRRGQEARLRCSPMKGHSHVYWYRQLPEEGLKFMVYLQKENIIDESGMPKERFSAEFPKEGPSILRIQQVVRGDSAAYFCASSSGQSDEKLFFGSGTQLSVL.

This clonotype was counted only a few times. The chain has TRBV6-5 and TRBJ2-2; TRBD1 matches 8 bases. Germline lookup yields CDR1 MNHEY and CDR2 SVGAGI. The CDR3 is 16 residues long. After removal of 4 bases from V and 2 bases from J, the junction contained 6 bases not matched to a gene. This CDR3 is CASSSLTGVNTGELFF. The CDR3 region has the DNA TGTGCCAGCAGTTCATTGACAGGGGTTAACACCGGGGAGCTGTTTTTT.

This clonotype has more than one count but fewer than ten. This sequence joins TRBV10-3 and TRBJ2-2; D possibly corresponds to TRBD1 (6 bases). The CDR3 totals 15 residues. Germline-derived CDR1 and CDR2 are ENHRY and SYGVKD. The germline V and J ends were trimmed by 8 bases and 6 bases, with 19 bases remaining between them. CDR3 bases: TGTGCCATCCCTAAGACCAACTCAGGGGCCGGGGAGCTGTTTTTT. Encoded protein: CAIPKTNSGAGELFF.

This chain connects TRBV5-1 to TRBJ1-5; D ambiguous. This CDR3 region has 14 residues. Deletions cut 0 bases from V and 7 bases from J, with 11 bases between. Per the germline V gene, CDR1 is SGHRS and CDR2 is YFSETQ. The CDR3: CASSLVPGDQPQHF. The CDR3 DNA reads TGCGCCAGCAGCTTGGTACCAGGTGACCAGCCCCAGCATTTT.

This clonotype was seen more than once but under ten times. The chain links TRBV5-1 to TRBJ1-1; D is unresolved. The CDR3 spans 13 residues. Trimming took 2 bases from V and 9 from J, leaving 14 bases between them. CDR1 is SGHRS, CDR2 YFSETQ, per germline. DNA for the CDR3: TGCGCCAGCAGCTTAGGAGAACTTACTCAAGCTTTCTTT. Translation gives CASSLGELTQAFF.

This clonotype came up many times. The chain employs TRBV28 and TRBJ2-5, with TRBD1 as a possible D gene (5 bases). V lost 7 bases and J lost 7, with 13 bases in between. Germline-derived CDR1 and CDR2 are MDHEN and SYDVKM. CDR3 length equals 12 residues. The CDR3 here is CASNPGKGTQYF. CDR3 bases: TGTGCCAGCAATCCAGGGAAGGGGACCCAGTACTTC. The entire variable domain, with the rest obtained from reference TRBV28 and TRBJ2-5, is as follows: DVKVTQSSRYLVKRTGEKVFLECVQDMDHENMFWYRQDPGLGLRLIYFSYDVKMKEKGDIPEGYSVSREKKERFSLILESASTNQTSMYLCASNPGKGTQYFGPGTRLLVL.

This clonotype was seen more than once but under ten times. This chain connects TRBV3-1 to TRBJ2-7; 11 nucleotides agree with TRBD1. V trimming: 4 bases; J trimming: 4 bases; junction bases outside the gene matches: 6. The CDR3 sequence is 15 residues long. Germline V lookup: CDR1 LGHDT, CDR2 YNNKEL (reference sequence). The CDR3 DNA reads TGTGCCAGCAGCCTCGGACAGGGGGCGGGGTACGAGCAGTACTTC. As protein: CASSLGQGAGYEQYF.

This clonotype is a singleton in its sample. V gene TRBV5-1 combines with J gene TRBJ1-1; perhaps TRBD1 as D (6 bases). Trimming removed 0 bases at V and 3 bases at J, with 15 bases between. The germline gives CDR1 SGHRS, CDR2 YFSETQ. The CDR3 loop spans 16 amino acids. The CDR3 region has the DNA TGCGCCAGCAGCTTGGGCCACCGGGACACTGACACTGAAGCTTTCTTT. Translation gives CASSLGHRDTDTEAFF.

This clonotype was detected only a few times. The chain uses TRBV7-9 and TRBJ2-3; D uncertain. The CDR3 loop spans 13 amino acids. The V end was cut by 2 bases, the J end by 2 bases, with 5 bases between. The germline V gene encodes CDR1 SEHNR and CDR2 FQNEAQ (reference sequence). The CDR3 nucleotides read TGTGCCAGCAGCTTATACCCCACAGATACGCAGTATTTT. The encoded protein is CASSLYPTDTQYF. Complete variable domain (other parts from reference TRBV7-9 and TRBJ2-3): DTGVSQNPRHKITKRGQNVTFRCDPISEHNRLYWYRQTLGQGPEFLTYFQNEAQLEKSRLLSDRFSAERPKGSFSTLEIQRTEQGDSAMYLCASSLYPTDTQYFGPGTRLTVL.

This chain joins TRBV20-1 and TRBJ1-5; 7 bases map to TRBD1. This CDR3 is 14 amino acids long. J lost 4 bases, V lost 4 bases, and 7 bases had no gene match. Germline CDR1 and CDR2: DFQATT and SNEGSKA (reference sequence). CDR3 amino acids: CSAKGAGVNQPQHF. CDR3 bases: TGCAGTGCTAAGGGGGCAGGGGTTAATCAGCCCCAGCATTTT.

CDR3 in amino acids: CASSYAGSSYNEQFF. CDR3 coding DNA: TGTGCCAGCAGTTACGCAGGGAGCTCCTACAATGAGCAGTTCTTC. This chain connects TRBV6-5 to TRBJ2-1; either TRBD1 or TRBD2 may supply D (5 bases each). CDR3 length: 15 residues. Germline loops: CDR1 MNHEY, CDR2 SVGAGI. Between the trimmed V and J ends, which lost 2 bases and 0 bases, there was a span of 8 bases.

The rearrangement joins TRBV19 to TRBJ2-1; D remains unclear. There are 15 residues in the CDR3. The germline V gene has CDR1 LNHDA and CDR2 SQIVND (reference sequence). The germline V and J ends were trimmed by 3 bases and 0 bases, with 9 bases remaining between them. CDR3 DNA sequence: TGTGCCAGTAGTATGTCGCTTAGCTCCTACAATGAGCAGTTCTTC. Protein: CASSMSLSSYNEQFF.

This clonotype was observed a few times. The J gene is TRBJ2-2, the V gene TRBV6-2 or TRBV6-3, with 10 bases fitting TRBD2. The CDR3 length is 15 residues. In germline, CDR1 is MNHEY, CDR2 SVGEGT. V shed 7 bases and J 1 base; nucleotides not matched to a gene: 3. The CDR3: CASKLAGGNTGELFF. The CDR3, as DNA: TGTGCCAGCAAATTAGCGGGAGGGAACACCGGGGAGCTGTTTTTT.

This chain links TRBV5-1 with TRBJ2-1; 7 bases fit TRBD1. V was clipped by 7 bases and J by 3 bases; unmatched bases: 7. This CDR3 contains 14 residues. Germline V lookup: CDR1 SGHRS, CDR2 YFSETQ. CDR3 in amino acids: CASCPGQIYNEQFF. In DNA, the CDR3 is TGCGCCAGCTGCCCGGGACAGATCTACAATGAGCAGTTCTTC.

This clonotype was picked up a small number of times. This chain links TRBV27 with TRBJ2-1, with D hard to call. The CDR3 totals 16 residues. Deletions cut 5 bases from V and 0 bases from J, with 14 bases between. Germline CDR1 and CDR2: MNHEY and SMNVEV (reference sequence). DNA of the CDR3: TGTGCCAGCAGTGAACGCTTGTATAGCTCCTACAATGAGCAGTTCTTC. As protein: CASSERLYSSYNEQFF.

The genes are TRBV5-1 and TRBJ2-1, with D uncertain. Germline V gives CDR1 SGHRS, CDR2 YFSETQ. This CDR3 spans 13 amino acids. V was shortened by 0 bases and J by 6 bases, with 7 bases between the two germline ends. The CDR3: CASSLDRFNEQFF. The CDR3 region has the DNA TGCGCCAGCAGCTTGGATCGTTTCAATGAGCAGTTCTTC.